This TCR beta chain derives from a study of spatial heterogeneity in lung cancer (dated by TCRdb to the late 2010s). A note on the overall study: More beta-chain than alpha-chain transcripts were consistently detected, likely reflecting higher beta-chain transcript abundance. In tumor regions, TCR transcript counts showed a strong correlation with a T cell transcriptional module score derived from matched bulk RNA-seq. In the raw uncorrected reads, each unique combination of TCR and UMI appeared more than ten times on average. The study quantitatively compared TCR alpha and beta repertoires across multiple tumor regions, matched nontumor lung and blood in non-small cell lung cancer. Nonsynonymous mutation counts, determined by whole-exome sequencing of tumor tissue, were related to TCR repertoire features. At surgery, hundreds of tumor regions, 61 to 75 matched nontumor lung samples and about 56 PBMC samples were TCR-sequenced for both alpha and beta chains. What the study reported, not specific to this receptor: The count of ubiquitous expanded TCRs correlated with the count of ubiquitous nonsynonymous mutations, and the count of regional expanded TCRs correlated with the count of regional nonsynonymous mutations. The tumor nonsynonymous mutation count correlated with the number of expanded intratumoral alpha and beta TCRs. TCR-seq coverage of tumor T cells was estimated at only around 7% for alpha chains and 13% for beta chains. Additional single-cell paired TCR alpha and beta sequencing was considered necessary to confirm, at a functional level, the hypothesis that regional TCRs recognize regional mutations.

By how much of the sample it makes up, this clonotype is medium-sized (0.01 to 0.1%). What antigen it recognizes has not been identified. The sample holds no much larger clone one base away, and base qualities are not on file. CDR1 is given as SGHRS and CDR2 as YFSETQ, both from the germline V gene. The CDR3 goes from the cysteine to the phenylalanine over 14 residues. Only the CDR3 DNA stays, 42 bases, in frame from base 1. Trimming removed 7 bases from V and 2 bases from J, leaving 14 bases between the germline ends. The time point label, read with the paper, signifies: sample taken at primary tumor resection. Donors were around 69 patients with early-stage, untreated non-small cell lung cancer from the lung TRACERx cohort. TCR sequencing used whole RNA extracted from tumor and nontumor lung tissue, or from cryopreserved PBMC samples, without cell sorting. Only patients for whom sufficient RNA was available from at least two tumor regions were selected for TCR sequencing. Before being selected, tumor and adjacent nontumor lung specimens were reviewed by a lung pathologist.

Library method: 5' RACE. Sequencing relied on a NextSeq 500. In the TCR library protocol, a unique molecular identifier was attached to each TCR cDNA molecule so that PCR and sequencing errors could be corrected. As for how the authors treated the data: TCR identification, UMI-based error correction and CDR3 extraction were all carried out with Decombinator tools. Expanded TCRs were defined as those above a frequency of 2 per 1,000, corresponding to the top 1% of the tumor frequency distribution. Expanded tumor TCRs were classed as regional if statistically deemed absent (corrected P<0.05) from at least one tumor region, otherwise ubiquitous. Renyi diversity was calculated using the R vegan package after each repertoire was subsampled 100 times to 5,000 TCRs. To build CDR3 similarity networks, amino acid triplet string-kernel similarity was used, and CDR3s were connected when their pairwise similarity was above 0.82. TCRdb took the public reads, trimmed them with fastp at Q25, ran MiXCR for clone calling and kept in-frame beta chains. Every distinct CDR3 protein forms one entry, paired with its most common genes and DNA. Clone size and V and J calls follow TCRdb, not the original study. Across this sample there are some 1,500 distinct CDR3 sequences, with approximately 7% seen only once. Over 9% of the sample lies in the top ten.

This sequence originates from a female donor with early-stage non-small cell lung cancer. The chain is made from TRBV5-1 and TRBJ2-3; a weak D assignment points to TRBD1 (5 bases agree). Material: lung tumor tissue, obtained at surgery. The nucleotide sequence is given as TGCGCCAGCCGCCTAGGGGAACACACAGATACGCAGTATTTT. This is translated as CASRLGEHTDTQYF.